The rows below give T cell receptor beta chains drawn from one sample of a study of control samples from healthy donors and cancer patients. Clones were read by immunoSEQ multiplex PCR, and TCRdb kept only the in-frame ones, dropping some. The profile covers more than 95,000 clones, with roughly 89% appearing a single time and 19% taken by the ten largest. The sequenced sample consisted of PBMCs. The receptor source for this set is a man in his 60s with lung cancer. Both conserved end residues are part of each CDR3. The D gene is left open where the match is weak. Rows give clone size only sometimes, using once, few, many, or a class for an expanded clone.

cdr3_nt: TGTGCCAGCACCCCGCGATTGCCACTGTCTAGCACAGATACGCAGTATTTT; cdr3_aa: CASTPRLPLSSTDTQYF; j_call: TRBJ2-3; clone_size: NA; d_call: NA; v_call: TRBV7-9
cdr3_nt: TGTGCCAGCAGTTACTCGGGGTTAGGCAGTAATTCACCCCTCCACTTT; cdr3_aa: CASSYSGLGSNSPLHF; j_call: TRBJ1-6; clone_size: NA; d_call: NA; v_call: TRBV6-5
cdr3_nt: TGTGCCAGCAGTTCCCCGACAGGGTTGCACGGCTACACCTTC; cdr3_aa: CASSSPTGLHGYTF; j_call: TRBJ1-2; clone_size: NA; d_call: TRBD1; v_call: TRBV6-5
cdr3_nt: TGCGCCAGCGGGACAGGCAGCAAGTGGGAGCAGTTCTTC; cdr3_aa: CASGTGSKWEQFF; j_call: TRBJ2-1; clone_size: NA; d_call: TRBD1; v_call: TRBV10-1
cdr3_nt: TGTGCCAGCAGCCCTGGGGGGGGCAGGGGCGGACCCTCTAGCACAGATACGCAGTATTTT; cdr3_aa: CASSPGGGRGGPSSTDTQYF; j_call: TRBJ2-3; clone_size: once; d_call: NA; v_call: TRBV7-8
cdr3_nt: TGTGCCAGCTCACCGGAGGAGACCCAGTACTTC; cdr3_aa: CASSPEETQYF; j_call: TRBJ2-5; clone_size: NA; d_call: NA; v_call: TRBV18
cdr3_nt: TGTGCCAGCACCTCGGGAGGTGGTAGCGGGGGCCTGAGCTCCTACAATGAGCAGTTCTTC; cdr3_aa: CASTSGGGSGGLSSYNEQFF; j_call: TRBJ2-1; clone_size: NA; d_call: TRBD2; v_call: TRBV7-3
cdr3_nt: TGTGCCAGCAGCTTAATGTCACAGGGCTCCTATAATTCACCCCTCCACTTT; cdr3_aa: CASSLMSQGSYNSPLHF; j_call: TRBJ1-6; clone_size: once; d_call: NA; v_call: TRBV7-3
cdr3_nt: TGCGCCAGCAGCTTGGACAGACAGAACACTGAAGCTTTCTTT; cdr3_aa: CASSLDRQNTEAFF; j_call: TRBJ1-1; clone_size: NA; d_call: NA; v_call: TRBV5-1
cdr3_nt: TGTGCCAGCAGCCAAGTAAAACTAGCGGGGGTGTACAATGAGCAGTTCTTC; cdr3_aa: CASSQVKLAGVYNEQFF; j_call: TRBJ2-1; clone_size: NA; d_call: TRBD2; v_call: TRBV3-1/TRBV3-2
cdr3_nt: TGTGCCACTTGGGACACCCGAAACACTGAAGCTTTCTTT; cdr3_aa: CATWDTRNTEAFF; j_call: TRBJ1-1; clone_size: NA; d_call: NA; v_call: TRBV6-5
cdr3_nt: TGTGCCAGCAGCTTAAACCGGAACACTGAAGCTTTCTTT; cdr3_aa: CASSLNRNTEAFF; j_call: TRBJ1-1; clone_size: NA; d_call: NA; v_call: TRBV7-8
cdr3_nt: TGTGCCAGCGGCCGGACTAGCGGGGACACCGGGGAGCTGTTTTTT; cdr3_aa: CASGRTSGDTGELFF; j_call: TRBJ2-2; clone_size: NA; d_call: TRBD2; v_call: TRBV6-5
cdr3_nt: TGCGCCAGCAGCTTGGCTTCGGGGGGGAACACTGAAGCTTTCTTT; cdr3_aa: CASSLASGGNTEAFF; j_call: TRBJ1-1; clone_size: NA; d_call: NA; v_call: TRBV5-1
cdr3_nt: TGTGCCAGCAGCGAAAAGGGCCTCCGGGACCTAGCTGGCTACACCTTC; cdr3_aa: CASSEKGLRDLAGYTF; j_call: TRBJ1-2; clone_size: NA; d_call: NA; v_call: TRBV7-9
cdr3_nt: TGCAGCGTTGCGGGGGGGACTTCCTCCTACGAGCAGTACTTC; cdr3_aa: CSVAGGTSSYEQYF; j_call: TRBJ2-7; clone_size: NA; d_call: TRBD2; v_call: TRBV29-1
cdr3_nt: TGTGCCAGTAGTATATTAGAAGCAGGGCTTTCAACAGATACGCAGTATTTT; cdr3_aa: CASSILEAGLSTDTQYF; j_call: TRBJ2-3; clone_size: NA; d_call: NA; v_call: TRBV19
cdr3_nt: TGCGCCAGCAGCCAACTCACCGGGACAGAAATCACAGATACGCAGTATTTT; cdr3_aa: CASSQLTGTEITDTQYF; j_call: TRBJ2-3; clone_size: NA; d_call: TRBD1; v_call: TRBV4-1